This T cell receptor (beta chain) was captured by sequencing in a study of CD8+CD57+ T cells in acquired aplastic anemia. Across the whole study: Average DNA yield from sorted CD4+ and CD8+ cells was around 3.2 ug.

TCR beta VDJ and CDR3 were profiled, and genomic DNA was the template. TCRdb reprocessed the reads via MiXCR and lists one record per CDR3 protein. The repertoire holds roughly 200,000 distinct CDR3 sequences, with 63% as singletons. Trimming removed 5 bases from V and 1 base from J; junction bases left unmatched: 8. This CDR3 has 16 amino acids. Germline CDR1 reads SGHRS; CDR2 reads YFSETQ. By flow cytometry, patients selected for sequencing had shown an expansion of CD8+CD57+ cells. Severe acquired aplastic anemia was the diagnosis recorded for all patients. The study's findings and limits: The number of CD8+ CDR3 sequences shared by patients and controls was approximately 30. CD8+ Simpson's diversity showed no significant patient-control difference.

About this clonotype: Its antigen remains unknown.

This receptor was taken from a human donor with aplastic anemia. The chain uses TRBV5-1 and TRBJ2-7, with 11 bases lining up with TRBD1. Sequences were obtained from sorted CD4+, CD8+, or CD8+CD57+ T cells (not recorded which) from PBMCs. CDR3 sequence: CASRQGQGERSYEQYF. The CDR3 DNA reads TGCGCCAGCAGGCAGGGACAGGGGGAGAGATCCTACGAGCAGTACTTC. The entire variable domain, with the rest obtained from reference TRBV5-1 and TRBJ2-7, is as follows: KAGVTQTPRYLIKTRGQQVTLSCSPISGHRSVSWYQQTPGQGLQFLFEYFSETQRNKGNFPGRFSGRQFSNSRSEMNVSTLELGDSALYLCASRQGQGERSYEQYFGPGTRLTVT.